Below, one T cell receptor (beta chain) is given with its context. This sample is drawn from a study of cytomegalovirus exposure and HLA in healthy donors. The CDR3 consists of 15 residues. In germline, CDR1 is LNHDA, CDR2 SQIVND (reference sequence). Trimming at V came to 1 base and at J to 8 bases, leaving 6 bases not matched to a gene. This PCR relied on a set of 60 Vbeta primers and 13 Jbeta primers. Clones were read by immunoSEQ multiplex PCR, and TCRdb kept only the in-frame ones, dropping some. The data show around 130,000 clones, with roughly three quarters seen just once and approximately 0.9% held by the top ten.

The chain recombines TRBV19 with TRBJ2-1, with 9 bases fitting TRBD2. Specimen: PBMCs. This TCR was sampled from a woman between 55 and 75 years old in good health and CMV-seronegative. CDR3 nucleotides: TGTGCCAGTAGTATAGGACTAGCGGAGAGGGATGAGCAGTTCTTC. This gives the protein CASSIGLAERDEQFF. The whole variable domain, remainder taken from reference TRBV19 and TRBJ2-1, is DGGITQSPKYLFRKEGQNVTLSCEQNLNHDAMYWYRQDPGQGLRLIYYSQIVNDFQKGDIAEGYSVSREKKESFPLTVTSAQKNPTAFYLCASSIGLAERDEQFFGPGTRLTVL.